The rows below give T cell receptor beta chains drawn from one sample of a study of T-cell reconstitution after alpha-beta-depleted transplantation in children. TCRdb used MiXCR to reprocess the PCR reads, holding one entry per CDR3 protein. The sample consists of about 180,000 distinct CDR3 sequences, around 10% of them appearing once. The sequenced sample was PBMCs, obtained before TCRalphabeta/CD19-depleted stem cell transplant. Source of these receptors: a boy between 2 and 10 years old with acute myeloid leukemia, due to receive a stem cell transplant. Each CDR3 is given with its conserved first and last residue.

length: 15; V: TRBV3-1; J: TRBJ2-5; CDR3: CASSQVIDSSETQYF
length: 12; V: TRBV20-1; J: TRBJ1-2; CDR3: CSAASDRNGYTF
length: 14; V: TRBV5-6; J: TRBJ1-1; CDR3: CASSVTGGNTEAFF
length: 12; V: TRBV28; J: TRBJ2-1; CDR3: CASSLWGQEQFF
length: 12; V: TRBV10-1; J: TRBJ2-2; CDR3: CASRQGSGELFF
length: 15; V: TRBV18; J: TRBJ2-7; CDR3: CASSPMTSGRNEQYF
length: 16; V: TRBV9; J: TRBJ2-3; CDR3: CASSAQNRDRDQSQYF
length: 15; V: TRBV9; J: TRBJ2-1; CDR3: CASSPKDRTYNEQFF
length: 16; V: TRBV20-1; J: TRBJ1-2; CDR3: CSALSGIGQGRYGYTF
length: 14; V: TRBV7-3; J: TRBJ2-2; CDR3: CASSLRLQSGELFF
length: 15; V: TRBV19; J: TRBJ2-1; CDR3: CASRLRQSSYNEQFF
length: 15; V: TRBV28; J: TRBJ2-1; CDR3: CASRNFGGLYNEQFF
length: 13; V: TRBV18; J: TRBJ1-1; CDR3: CASSRRERDEAFF
length: 15; V: TRBV5-1; J: TRBJ1-1; CDR3: CASAIRTGAITEAFF
length: 19; V: TRBV20-1; J: TRBJ2-3; CDR3: CSATPEPPETGDFTDTQYF
length: 10; V: TRBV21-1; J: TRBJ2-3; CDR3: CASTKDTQYF
length: 12; V: TRBV5-1; J: TRBJ2-1; CDR3: CASSPQINEQFF
length: 15; V: TRBV7-2; J: TRBJ2-1; CDR3: CASSSPRTAYNEQFF
length: 14; V: TRBV7-8; J: TRBJ1-1; CDR3: CASSLRLDHTEAFF
length: 14; V: TRBV12-3/TRBV12-4; J: TRBJ2-2; CDR3: CASTEDERAGELFF
length: 15; V: TRBV29-1; J: TRBJ2-7; CDR3: CSVESVQLGTYEQYF
length: 13; V: TRBV7-6; J: TRBJ2-2; CDR3: CASSPIRGGELFF
length: 13; V: TRBV28; J: TRBJ2-5; CDR3: CASSLWSEETQYF
length: 17; V: TRBV9; J: TRBJ2-5; CDR3: CASSVGPLYGAQETQYF
length: 14; V: TRBV10-3; J: TRBJ2-3; CDR3: CAIRSGSEAGTQYF
length: 12; V: TRBV12-3/TRBV12-4; J: TRBJ1-2; CDR3: CASSSSYYGYTF
length: 13; V: TRBV28; J: TRBJ2-1; CDR3: CASIQGSYNEQFF
length: 16; V: TRBV12-3/TRBV12-4; J: TRBJ2-7; CDR3: CASRGTSGRAPYEQYF
length: 15; V: TRBV6-2/TRBV6-3; J: TRBJ2-4; CDR3: CASSYSLTAKNIQYF
length: 13; V: TRBV27; J: TRBJ1-1; CDR3: CASSFFGGLEAFF
length: 10; V: TRBV20-1; J: TRBJ2-7; CDR3: CSGFLLEQYF
length: 17; V: TRBV28; J: TRBJ2-3; CDR3: CASTRTRLHRSTDTQYF
length: 13; V: TRBV6-4; J: TRBJ2-3; CDR3: CASSIGGTDTQYF
length: 14; V: TRBV7-6; J: TRBJ1-1; CDR3: CASSFQGRGTEAFF
length: 12; V: TRBV19; J: TRBJ1-5; CDR3: CATSEFRRPQHF
length: 16; V: TRBV24-1; J: TRBJ2-1; CDR3: CATSDLTSGSVNEQFF
length: 14; V: TRBV5-1; J: TRBJ2-3; CDR3: CASSLGGRGDTQYF
length: 16; V: TRBV11-2; J: TRBJ2-3; CDR3: CASSLWGGSSTDTQYF
length: 15; V: TRBV19; J: TRBJ2-1; CDR3: CATVQGGIDYNEQFF
length: 14; V: TRBV10-3; J: TRBJ2-3; CDR3: CAISGGQGGDTQYF
length: 14; V: TRBV7-8; J: TRBJ1-2; CDR3: CASSWAEGFDGYTF
length: 15; V: TRBV28; J: TRBJ2-7; CDR3: CASSLLGGNSYEQYF
length: 16; V: TRBV5-1; J: TRBJ1-6; CDR3: CASSWTAGLRDSPFHF
length: 14; V: TRBV28; J: TRBJ1-3; CDR3: CASSLQGGRNTIYF
length: 15; V: TRBV4-1; J: TRBJ1-2; CDR3: CASSPSPGGYYGYTF
length: 12; V: TRBV25-1; J: TRBJ1-1; CDR3: CASEHRNTEAFF
length: 15; V: TRBV5-4; J: TRBJ2-1; CDR3: CASSLARGGPGEQFF
length: 15; V: TRBV7-9; J: TRBJ2-7; CDR3: CASSPPAGRANEQYF
length: 14; V: TRBV4-1; J: TRBJ1-1; CDR3: CASSQAGVNTEAFF
length: 14; V: TRBV4-2; J: TRBJ2-7; CDR3: CASSQSSGTHEQYF
length: 12; V: TRBV6-1; J: TRBJ1-1; CDR3: CASSERNTEAFF
length: 15; V: TRBV27; J: TRBJ2-1; CDR3: CASSLGGNRYNEQFF
length: 14; V: TRBV5-5; J: TRBJ1-2; CDR3: CASSLDRGLYGYTF
length: 13; V: TRBV27; J: TRBJ2-2; CDR3: CASSGQLSGELFF